The present T cell receptor beta chain was sequenced within a study of tumor-infiltrating lymphocytes in oesophageal squamous cell carcinoma. A remark on this clonotype: One end of the junction fails to match germline, which may point to a read error.

TCRdb re-called the PCR reads with MiXCR, one entry per CDR3 protein. The table includes about 25,000 distinct CDR3 sequences, 38% detected once. Per the germline V gene, CDR1 is SGHRS and CDR2 is YFSETQ. The CDR3 spans 15 residues. This TCR was recovered from a male donor with esophageal squamous cell carcinoma. The gene calls are TRBV5-1 and TRBJ2-5; 14 bases are a match to TRBD2. The sequenced sample was esophageal tumor tissue. This CDR3 reads CASSQGGTSGSVAFF. For the CDR3, the DNA is TGCGCCAGCAGCCAAGGAGGGACTAGCGGGAGCGTGGCGTTCTTC. Variable domain in full (rest from reference TRBV5-1 and TRBJ2-5): KAGVTQTPRYLIKTRGQQVTLSCSPISGHRSVSWYQQTPGQGLQFLFEYFSETQRNKGNFPGRFSGRQFSNSRSEMNVSTLELGDSALYLCASSQGGTSGSVAFFGPGTRLLVL.